The next 24 T cell receptor beta chains were all read from a single sample in a study of blood T cells in healthy people across ages. Using a J-beta primer mix together with a sample-barcoded 5' primer, a second PCR was run for about 7 to 12 cycles. TCRdb ran MiXCR on the 5' RACE reads and lists one entry per CDR3 protein. This table has approximately 800,000 distinct CDR3 sequences, approximately 60% appearing once. Sequenced: blood. Every receptor here comes from a man aged 40-49 years in good health.

The V gene is TRBV18, the J gene TRBJ2-1; TRBD2 matches 10 bases. The V gene end was trimmed by 4 bases and the J gene end by 7 bases; junction bases not matched to a gene: 10. This CDR3 spans 16 amino acids. Germline V gene sequence: CDR1 KGHSH, CDR2 LQKENI. The CDR3 sequence: CASSLVPSGSNNEQFF. In nucleotides, the CDR3 is TGTGCCAGCTCACTGGTTCCTAGCGGGAGTAATAATGAGCAGTTCTTC.

This chain joins TRBV27 and TRBJ2-2; 8 bases are shared with TRBD2. Trimming at V came to 3 bases and at J to 0 bases, leaving 3 bases not matched to a gene. CDR3 size: 16 residues. Germline CDR1 is MNHEY and CDR2 is SMNVEV (reference sequence). CDR3 protein: CASSFYSGTNTGELFF. The CDR3 coding sequence is TGTGCCAGCAGTTTTTATAGCGGGACGAACACCGGGGAGCTGTTTTTT.

This clonotype has more than one count but fewer than ten. The rearrangement links TRBV6-5 to TRBJ2-7, with 9 bases aligning to TRBD2. J was trimmed by 9 bases and V by 2 bases; bases with no gene match: 23. Germline V gene lookup returns CDR1 MNHEY and CDR2 SVGAGI. The CDR3 is 19 residues long. CDR3 amino acids: CASSYTSPQTGTSRTSQYF. The DNA of the CDR3 is TGTGCCAGCAGTTACACCTCCCCTCAGACCGGGACTAGCCGAACCTCGCAGTACTTC.

The chain employs TRBV29-1 and TRBJ1-1; D call uncertain. The CDR3 length is 13 residues. The germline V and J ends were trimmed by 2 bases and 1 base, with 8 bases remaining between them. The germline V gene has CDR1 SQVTM and CDR2 ANQGSEA. In DNA, the CDR3 is TGCAGCGTTGAAAGGCCCGGGAACACTGAAGCTTTCTTT. Translating gives CSVERPGNTEAFF. The full variable domain, in which reference TRBV29-1 and TRBJ1-1 provide the parts outside the CDR3, is SAVISQKPSRDICQRGTSLTIQCQVDSQVTMMFWYRQQPGQSLTLIATANQGSEATYESGFVIDKFPISRPNLTFSTLTVSNMSPEDSSIYLCSVERPGNTEAFFGQGTRLTVV.

This clonotype was seen just once. V and J are TRBV7-9 and TRBJ1-2; 7 nucleotides match TRBD1. V lost 7 bases to trimming and J lost 7 bases; unmatched junction nucleotides: 9. CDR3 length equals 13 residues. Germline-derived CDR1 and CDR2 are SEHNR and FQNEAQ (reference sequence). Here the CDR3 reads CASMPGGNLGYTF. DNA of the CDR3: TGTGCCAGCATGCCAGGGGGTAATCTTGGCTACACCTTC.

The chain employs TRBV25-1 and TRBJ2-5; TRBD1 might be the D (6 bases). This CDR3 comprises 16 residues. Looked up from germline, CDR1 is MGHDK and CDR2 is SYGVNS. V shed 1 base and J shed 11 bases, with 23 bases lying between them. The CDR3 bases are TGTGCCAGCAGTGAATTAAGACAGGCGCTCAACAATGAGCAGTACTTC. Its protein product is CASSELRQALNNEQYF.

The rearrangement joins TRBV7-2 to TRBJ1-1; D not resolved. This CDR3 spans 14 amino acids. V lost 5 bases to trimming and J lost 1 base, with 11 bases between them. Germline CDR1 is SGHTA and CDR2 is FQGNSA. The CDR3 is CASSHDPGNTEAFF. The DNA for the CDR3 is TGTGCCAGCAGCCACGATCCGGGGAACACTGAAGCTTTCTTT.

J is TRBJ2-1 and V is TRBV3-1; D unresolved. CDR1 is LGHDT and CDR2 is YNNKEL in the germline V gene (reference sequence). The V end lost 0 bases, the J end lost 5 bases, and 11 bases lay between the germline ends. This CDR3 region has 15 residues. CDR3 sequence: CASSQDPGSNNEQFF. CDR3 bases: TGTGCCAGCAGCCAAGATCCGGGTAGCAACAATGAGCAGTTCTTC.

The J gene is TRBJ2-3, the V gene TRBV10-3; D remains ambiguous. The CDR3 spans 13 residues. From germline, CDR1 is ENHRY and CDR2 SYGVKD. V lost 3 bases and J lost 0, with 4 bases in between. The CDR3 protein is CAISDGSTDTQYF. CDR3 in DNA: TGTGCCATCAGTGACGGGAGCACAGATACGCAGTATTTT.

The chain recombines TRBV27 with TRBJ2-7; D perhaps matches TRBD1 (7 bases). Per the germline V gene, CDR1 is MNHEY and CDR2 is SMNVEV (reference sequence). Trimming took off 7 bases at V and 7 bases at J, with 20 bases between the two ends. This CDR3 comprises 14 residues. The CDR3 nucleotides are TGTGCCAGCACACAGGGGAGGAATACCAATGAGCAGTACTTC. Amino acid sequence: CASTQGRNTNEQYF.

The rearrangement joins TRBV6-5 to TRBJ2-6; D gene uncertain. CDR3 length: 15 amino acids. V was clipped by 0 bases and J by 4 bases, with 7 bases between them. CDR1 and CDR2 (germline): MNHEY, SVGAGI. CDR3 sequence: CASSYSWAGANVLTF. In DNA form, the CDR3 reads TGTGCCAGCAGTTACTCTTGGGCCGGGGCCAACGTCCTGACTTTC.

The sample holds a few counts of this clonotype. DNA for the CDR3: TGTGCCAGCAGTGCCGAGGGACTAGCCACAGATACGCAGTATTTT. It translates to CASSAEGLATDTQYF. The V call is TRBV2, the J call TRBJ2-3; 9 bases align to TRBD2. Germline V CDR1 and CDR2: SNHLY, FYNNEI. Germline trimming cut 4 bases from V and 2 bases from J; bases unmatched to any gene: 4. The CDR3 has 15 residues.

This sequence joins TRBV5-1 and TRBJ2-1; 10 bases fit TRBD2. V was pared by 0 bases and J by 8 bases, with 8 bases of the junction left unmatched. This CDR3 comprises 16 residues. Germline V gene lookup returns CDR1 SGHRS and CDR2 YFSETQ. CDR3 in DNA: TGCGCCAGCAGCTTGGATGCTAGCGGGAGAAACGATGAGCAGTTCTTC. Translating it yields CASSLDASGRNDEQFF.

The CDR3, as DNA: TGTGCCAGCAGTCATAAGGATTCACCCCTCCACTTT. It codes for CASSHKDSPLHF. This rearrangement joins TRBV6-6 to TRBJ1-6; no clear D gene. CDR1 MNHNY and CDR2 SVGAGI come from the germline V gene (reference sequence). This CDR3 region has 12 residues. V shed 5 bases and J shed 8 bases, with 7 bases lying between them.

This chain links TRBV5-1 with TRBJ2-1; TRBD2 is a possible D gene (6 bases). V was shortened by 2 bases and J by 6 bases, with 9 bases between the two germline ends. Germline V gene sequence: CDR1 SGHRS, CDR2 YFSETQ. The CDR3 loop spans 13 amino acids. The CDR3 protein is CASSLILANEQFF. The DNA for the CDR3 is TGCGCCAGCAGCTTAATACTAGCCAATGAGCAGTTCTTC.

A few counts support this clonotype. This sequence joins TRBV20-1 and TRBJ2-1; D perhaps matches TRBD2 (5 bases). Germline-derived CDR1 and CDR2 are DFQATT and SNEGSKA (reference sequence). The V gene lost 4 bases and the J gene lost 4 bases, with 17 bases spanning the gap. This CDR3 contains 15 residues. The CDR3 loop is CSANRDYQTYNEQFF. DNA for the CDR3: TGCAGTGCTAACCGGGATTACCAAACTTACAATGAGCAGTTCTTC.

This clonotype turned up a few times. The chain couples TRBV29-1 to TRBJ2-3; 9 bases are a match to TRBD2. The germline V gene encodes CDR1 SQVTM and CDR2 ANQGSEA. With 2 bases clipped from V and 5 bases from J, the junction kept 5 bases outside the gene matches. This CDR3 has 14 amino acids. This chain's CDR3 is CSVEPSGILDTQYF. CDR3 bases: TGCAGCGTTGAACCTAGCGGGATTTTAGATACGCAGTATTTT.

This clonotype has a handful of counts. This rearrangement joins TRBV27 to TRBJ2-2, with D hard to call. The length of the CDR3 is 11 residues. Between the trimmed V and J ends, which lost 4 bases and 7 bases, there was a span of 4 bases. The germline V gene encodes CDR1 MNHEY and CDR2 SMNVEV (reference sequence). The CDR3 DNA follows: TGTGCCAGCAGTTGGGGCGGGGAGCTGTTTTTT. Its translation: CASSWGGELFF.

A single count supports this clonotype. The chain has TRBV29-1 and TRBJ1-2, with D possibly matching TRBD1 (5 bases). The CDR3 contains 12 residues. Germline V CDR1 and CDR2: SQVTM, ANQGSEA. V dropped 3 bases and J dropped 9 bases, with 14 bases sitting between them. This CDR3 reads CSVEVPGLSYTF. CDR3 nucleotide sequence: TGCAGCGTTGAGGTGCCAGGGCTGAGCTACACCTTC.

The chain is built from TRBV11-3 and TRBJ1-2; 7 bases are shared with TRBD1. V lost 5 bases and J lost 11; bases outside the gene matches: 8. This CDR3 has 12 residues. Per the germline V gene, CDR1 is SGHNT and CDR2 is YENEEA. Here the CDR3 reads CASSRGQADYTF. The CDR3 coding sequence is TGTGCCAGCAGCCGAGGACAGGCGGATTACACCTTC.

The table lists this clonotype with many counts. V and J are TRBV11-2 and TRBJ2-2; D uncertain. Trimming shortened V by 0 bases and J by 8 bases, and 13 bases separated the two germline ends. The CDR3 runs to 15 residues. Germline V gene lookup returns CDR1 SGHAT and CDR2 FQNNGV. The CDR3 DNA is TGTGCCAGCAGCTTAGATCTGTGGGCGGCTGGGGAGCTGTTTTTT. Residues: CASSLDLWAAGELFF.

The chain recombines TRBV30 with TRBJ1-2, with a weak D call TRBD1 (5 bases). Trimming removed 4 bases at V and 12 bases at J, with 15 bases between. This CDR3 has 11 amino acids. In germline, CDR1 is GTSNPN, CDR2 SVGIG (reference sequence). The CDR3: CAWTTGGGDTF. CDR3 nucleotide sequence: TGTGCCTGGACAACAGGCGGGGGTGACACCTTC.

The chain links TRBV28 to TRBJ2-4, with TRBD1 matching over 9 bases. The tail of the sequence fits TRBJ2-7 better, so the J call may be wrong. The CDR3 contains 13 residues. In germline, CDR1 is MDHEN, CDR2 SYDVKM. CDR3 amino acids: CASSVGTGYEQYF. In DNA form, the CDR3 reads TGTGCCAGCAGTGTCGGGACAGGGTACGAGCAGTACTTC.

V and J are TRBV10-3 and TRBJ2-1, with 9 bases matching TRBD1. Germline V gene lookup returns CDR1 ENHRY and CDR2 SYGVKD. The CDR3 totals 18 residues. V lost 5 bases, J lost 7 bases, and 18 bases stayed unmatched. In DNA, the CDR3 is TGTGCCATCAGTTCCCTTAACACCGGGACAGGGTTACGGAATGAGCAGTTCTTC. Its translation: CAISSLNTGTGLRNEQFF.